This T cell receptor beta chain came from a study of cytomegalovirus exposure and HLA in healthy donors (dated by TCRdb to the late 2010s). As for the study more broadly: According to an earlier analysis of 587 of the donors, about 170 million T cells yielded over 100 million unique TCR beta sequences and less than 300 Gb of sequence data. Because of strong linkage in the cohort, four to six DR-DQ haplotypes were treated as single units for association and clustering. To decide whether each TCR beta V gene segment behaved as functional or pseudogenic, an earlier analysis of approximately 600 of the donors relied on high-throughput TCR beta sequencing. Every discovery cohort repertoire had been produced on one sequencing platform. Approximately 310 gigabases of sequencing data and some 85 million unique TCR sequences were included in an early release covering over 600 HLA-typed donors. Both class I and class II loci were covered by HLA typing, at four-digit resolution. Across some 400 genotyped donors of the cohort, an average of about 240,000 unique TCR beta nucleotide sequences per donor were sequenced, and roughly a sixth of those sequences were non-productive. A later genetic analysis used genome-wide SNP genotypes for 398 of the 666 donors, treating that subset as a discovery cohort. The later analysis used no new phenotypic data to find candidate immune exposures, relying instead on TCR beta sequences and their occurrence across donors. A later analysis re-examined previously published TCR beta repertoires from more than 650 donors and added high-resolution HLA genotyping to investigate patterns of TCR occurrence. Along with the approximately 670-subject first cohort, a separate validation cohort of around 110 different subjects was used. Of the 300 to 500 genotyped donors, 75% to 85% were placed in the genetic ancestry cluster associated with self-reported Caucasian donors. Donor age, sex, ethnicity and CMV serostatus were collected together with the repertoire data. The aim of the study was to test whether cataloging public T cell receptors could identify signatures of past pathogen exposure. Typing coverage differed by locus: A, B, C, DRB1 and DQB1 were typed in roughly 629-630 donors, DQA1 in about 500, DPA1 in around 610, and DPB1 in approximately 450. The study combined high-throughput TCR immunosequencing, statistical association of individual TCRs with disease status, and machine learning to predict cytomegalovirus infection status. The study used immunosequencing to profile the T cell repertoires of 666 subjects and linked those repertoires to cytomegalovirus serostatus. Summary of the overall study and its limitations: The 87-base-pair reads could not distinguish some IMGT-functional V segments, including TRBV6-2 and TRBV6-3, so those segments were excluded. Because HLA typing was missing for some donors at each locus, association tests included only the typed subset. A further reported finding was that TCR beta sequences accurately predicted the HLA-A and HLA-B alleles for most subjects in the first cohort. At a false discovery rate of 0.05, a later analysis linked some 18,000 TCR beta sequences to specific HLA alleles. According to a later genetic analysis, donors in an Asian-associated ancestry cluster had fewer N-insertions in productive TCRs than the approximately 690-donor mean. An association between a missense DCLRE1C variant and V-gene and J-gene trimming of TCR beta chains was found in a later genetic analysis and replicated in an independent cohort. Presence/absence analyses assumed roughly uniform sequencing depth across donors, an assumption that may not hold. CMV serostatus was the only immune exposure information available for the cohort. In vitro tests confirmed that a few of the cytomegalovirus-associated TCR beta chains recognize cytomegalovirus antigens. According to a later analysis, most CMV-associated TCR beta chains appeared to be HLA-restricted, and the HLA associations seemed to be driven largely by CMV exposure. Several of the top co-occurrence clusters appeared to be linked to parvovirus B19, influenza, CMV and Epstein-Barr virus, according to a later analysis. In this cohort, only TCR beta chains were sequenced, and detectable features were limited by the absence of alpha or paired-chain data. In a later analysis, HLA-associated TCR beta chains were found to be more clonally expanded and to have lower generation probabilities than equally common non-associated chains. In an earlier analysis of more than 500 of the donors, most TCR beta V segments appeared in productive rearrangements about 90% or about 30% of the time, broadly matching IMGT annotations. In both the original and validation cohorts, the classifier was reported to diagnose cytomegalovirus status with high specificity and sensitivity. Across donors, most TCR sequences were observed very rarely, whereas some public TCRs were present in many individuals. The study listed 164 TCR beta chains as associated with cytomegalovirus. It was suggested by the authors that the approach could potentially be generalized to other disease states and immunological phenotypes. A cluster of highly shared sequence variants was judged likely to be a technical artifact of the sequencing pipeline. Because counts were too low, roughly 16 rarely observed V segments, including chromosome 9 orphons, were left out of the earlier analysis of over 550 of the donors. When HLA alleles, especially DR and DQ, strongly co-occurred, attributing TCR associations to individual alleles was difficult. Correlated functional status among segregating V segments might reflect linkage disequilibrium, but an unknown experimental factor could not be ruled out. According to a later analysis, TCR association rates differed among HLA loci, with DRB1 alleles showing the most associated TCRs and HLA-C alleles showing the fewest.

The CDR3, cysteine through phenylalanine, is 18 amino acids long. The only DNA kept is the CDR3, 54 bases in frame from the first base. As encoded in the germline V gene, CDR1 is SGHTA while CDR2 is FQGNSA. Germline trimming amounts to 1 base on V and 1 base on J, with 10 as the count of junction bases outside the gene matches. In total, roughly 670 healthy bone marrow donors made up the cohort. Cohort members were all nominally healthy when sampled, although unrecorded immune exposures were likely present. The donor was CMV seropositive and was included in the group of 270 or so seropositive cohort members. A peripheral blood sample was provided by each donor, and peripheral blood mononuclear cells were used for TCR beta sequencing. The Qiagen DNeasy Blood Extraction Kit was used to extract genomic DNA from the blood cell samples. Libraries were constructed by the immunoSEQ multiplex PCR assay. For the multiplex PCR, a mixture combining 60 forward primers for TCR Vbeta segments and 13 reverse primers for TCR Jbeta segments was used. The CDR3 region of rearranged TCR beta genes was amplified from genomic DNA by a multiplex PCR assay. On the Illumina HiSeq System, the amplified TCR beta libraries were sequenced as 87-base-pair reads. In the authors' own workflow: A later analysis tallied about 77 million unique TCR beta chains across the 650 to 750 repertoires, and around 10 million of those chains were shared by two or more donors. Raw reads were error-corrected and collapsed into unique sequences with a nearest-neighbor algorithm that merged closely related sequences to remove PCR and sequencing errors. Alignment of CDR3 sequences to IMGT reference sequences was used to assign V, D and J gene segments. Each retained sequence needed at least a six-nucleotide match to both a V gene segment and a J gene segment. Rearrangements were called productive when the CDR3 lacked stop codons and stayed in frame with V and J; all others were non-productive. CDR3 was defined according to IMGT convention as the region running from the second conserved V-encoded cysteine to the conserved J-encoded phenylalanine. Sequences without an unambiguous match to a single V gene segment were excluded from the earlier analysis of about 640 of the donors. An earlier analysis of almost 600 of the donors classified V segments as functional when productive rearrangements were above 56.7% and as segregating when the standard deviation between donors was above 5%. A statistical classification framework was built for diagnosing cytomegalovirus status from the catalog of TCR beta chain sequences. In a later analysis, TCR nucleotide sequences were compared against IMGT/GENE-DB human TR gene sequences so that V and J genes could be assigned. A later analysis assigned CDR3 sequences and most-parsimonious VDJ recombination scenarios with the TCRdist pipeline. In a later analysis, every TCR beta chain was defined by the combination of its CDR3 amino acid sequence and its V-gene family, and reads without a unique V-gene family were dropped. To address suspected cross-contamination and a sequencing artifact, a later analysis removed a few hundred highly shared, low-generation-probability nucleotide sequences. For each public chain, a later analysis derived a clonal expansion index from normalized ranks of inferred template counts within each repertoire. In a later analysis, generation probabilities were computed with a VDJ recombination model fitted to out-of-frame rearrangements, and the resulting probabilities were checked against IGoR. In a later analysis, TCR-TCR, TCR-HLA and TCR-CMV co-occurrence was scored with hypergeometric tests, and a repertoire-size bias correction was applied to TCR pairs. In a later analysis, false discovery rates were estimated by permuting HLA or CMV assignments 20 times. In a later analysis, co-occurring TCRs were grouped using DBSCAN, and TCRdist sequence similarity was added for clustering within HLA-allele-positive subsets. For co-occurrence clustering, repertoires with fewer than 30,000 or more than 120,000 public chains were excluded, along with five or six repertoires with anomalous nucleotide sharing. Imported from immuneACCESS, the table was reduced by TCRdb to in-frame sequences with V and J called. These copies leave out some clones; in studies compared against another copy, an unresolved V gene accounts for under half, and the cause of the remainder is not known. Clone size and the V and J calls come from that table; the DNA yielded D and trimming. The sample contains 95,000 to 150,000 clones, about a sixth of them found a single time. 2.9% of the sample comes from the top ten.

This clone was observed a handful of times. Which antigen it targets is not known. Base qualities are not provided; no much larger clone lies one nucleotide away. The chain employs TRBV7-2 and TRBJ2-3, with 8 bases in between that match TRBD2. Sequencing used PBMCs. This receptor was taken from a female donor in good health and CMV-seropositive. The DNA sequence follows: TGTGCCAGCAGCTTAGTACGACTAGCGAGGCGGGGCACAGATACGCAGTATTTT. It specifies CASSLVRLARRGTDTQYF.